The rows below give T cell receptor beta chains drawn from one sample of a study of cytomegalovirus exposure and HLA in healthy donors. Sequenced by immunoSEQ multiplex PCR; TCRdb stores in-frame clones only, minus some. The data hold around 180,000 clones, with about 65% observed a single time. The sequenced material came from PBMCs. These receptors were taken from a girl aged 5-17 years in good health and CMV-seronegative. The CDR3 runs from the conserved cysteine through the conserved F or W. D genes are given only for firm matches.

CDR3aa,v_gene,d_gene,j_gene
CAILDSLSYEQYF,TRBV10-3,.,TRBJ2-7
CASRFSSGTGEGYTF,TRBV28,TRBD1,TRBJ1-2
CASSLAGLTEAFF,TRBV19,.,TRBJ1-1
CASSQDRGYNEQFF,TRBV5-1,TRBD1,TRBJ2-1
CASSARQEDSYEQYF,TRBV9,.,TRBJ2-7
CASRSAYELFF,TRBV19,.,TRBJ1-4
CASSSQGGRFSNTEAFF,TRBV7-9,.,TRBJ1-1
CASSLSAGVVHEQYF,TRBV7-3,.,TRBJ2-7
CASYANGDWGYEQYF,TRBV6-1,.,TRBJ2-7
CASSLGAGTAYGYTF,TRBV7-9,TRBD1,TRBJ1-2
CSGGDEEQYF,TRBV29-1,.,TRBJ2-7
CASSLEGSLTNEKLFF,TRBV5-5,.,TRBJ1-4
CASSYLTRSTGAPSGNTIYF,TRBV14,TRBD1,TRBJ1-3
CASSSSGGAKDTQYF,TRBV11-2,TRBD2,TRBJ2-3
CASSSKTGVATEAFF,TRBV5-1,TRBD1,TRBJ1-1
CASRTTGDNYGYTF,TRBV6-5,TRBD1,TRBJ1-2
CASSLSSTDTQYF,TRBV7-3,.,TRBJ2-3
CASGEKTGGWETQYF,TRBV2,TRBD1,TRBJ2-5
CASSPLGGNEQFF,TRBV6-5,.,TRBJ2-1
CASSPGTDTDTQYF,TRBV7-3,TRBD1,TRBJ2-3
CASSEQGLQGAQHF,TRBV6-1,.,TRBJ1-5
CASRGREGVNTEAFF,TRBV2,.,TRBJ1-1
CASSLIGGAEAFF,TRBV5-1,.,TRBJ1-1
CASSVGTGGKGTDTQYF,TRBV9,TRBD1,TRBJ2-3
CASLRGDPTNTGELFF,TRBV4-1,TRBD2,TRBJ2-2
CASSTTIQGKRYEQYF,TRBV5-6,TRBD1,TRBJ2-7
CASRIAGAGNTIYF,TRBV5-6,.,TRBJ1-3
CASTQRVQGNSPLHF,TRBV5-6,.,TRBJ1-6
CASSLGRAGGINEQFF,TRBV11-2,TRBD2,TRBJ2-1
CASRLGTGGHYGYTF,TRBV2,TRBD1,TRBJ1-2
CASSWGDGNTEAFF,TRBV2,.,TRBJ1-1
CASSQESGFSDTQYF,TRBV4-1,.,TRBJ2-3
CASSQATGGVPGELFF,TRBV4-1,.,TRBJ2-2
CAWSGSGGTYNEQFF,TRBV30,TRBD2,TRBJ2-1
CASSPDTLSGWYGYTF,TRBV7-9,.,TRBJ1-2
CASSGTGGASEAFF,TRBV19,TRBD1,TRBJ1-1
CAVQGALGSPLHF,TRBV2,TRBD1,TRBJ1-6
CASTRGYEQYF,TRBV2,.,TRBJ2-7
CASSSPGGRGYTF,TRBV27,.,TRBJ1-2
CASSWRTDGYTF,TRBV5-6,.,TRBJ1-2